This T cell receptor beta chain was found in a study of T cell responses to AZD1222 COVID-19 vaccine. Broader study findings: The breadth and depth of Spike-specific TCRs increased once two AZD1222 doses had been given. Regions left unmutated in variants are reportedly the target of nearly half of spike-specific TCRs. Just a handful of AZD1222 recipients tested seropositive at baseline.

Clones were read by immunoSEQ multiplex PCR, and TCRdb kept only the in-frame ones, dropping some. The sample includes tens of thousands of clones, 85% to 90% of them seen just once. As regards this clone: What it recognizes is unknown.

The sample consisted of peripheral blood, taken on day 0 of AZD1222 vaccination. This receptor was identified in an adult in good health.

The CDR3 DNA reads TGTGCCAGCACCTCGGGACAAACTACTTGGGGCACTGAAGCTTTCTTT. Translation gives CASTSGQTTWGTEAFF. The chain links TRBV7-9 to TRBJ1-1; D is possibly TRBD1 (6 bases). V lost 7 bases and J 4 bases, leaving 22 bases between the germline ends. CDR3 length: 16 amino acids. Germline V CDR1 and CDR2: SEHNR, FQNEAQ (reference sequence). Filled out from reference TRBV7-9 and TRBJ1-1, the complete variable domain reads DTGVSQNPRHKITKRGQNVTFRCDPISEHNRLYWYRQTLGQGPEFLTYFQNEAQLEKSRLLSDRFSAERPKGSFSTLEIQRTEQGDSAMYLCASTSGQTTWGTEAFFGQGTRLTVV.